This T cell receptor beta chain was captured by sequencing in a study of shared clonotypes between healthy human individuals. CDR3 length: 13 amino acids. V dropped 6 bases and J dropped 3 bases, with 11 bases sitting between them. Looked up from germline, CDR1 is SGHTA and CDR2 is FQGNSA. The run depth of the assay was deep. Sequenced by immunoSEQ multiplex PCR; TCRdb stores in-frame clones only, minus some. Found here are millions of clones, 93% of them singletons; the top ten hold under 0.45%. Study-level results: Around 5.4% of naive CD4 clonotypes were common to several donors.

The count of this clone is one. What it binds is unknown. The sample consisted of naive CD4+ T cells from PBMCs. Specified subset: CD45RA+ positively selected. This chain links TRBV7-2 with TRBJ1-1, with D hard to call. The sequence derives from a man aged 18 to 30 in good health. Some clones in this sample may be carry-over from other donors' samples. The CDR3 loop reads CASSLISDTEAFF. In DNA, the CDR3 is TGTGCCAGCAGTCTAATTAGTGACACTGAAGCTTTCTTT.